This entry features one T cell receptor (beta chain) sequence. This specimen belongs to a study of blood T cell repertoires in COVID-19. Profiling relied on immunoSEQ multiplex PCR, and the TCRdb table lists in-frame clones only, not all of them. The profile shows about 14,000 clones, 70% to 90% of them singletons. The sample taken for sequencing was peripheral blood. The source of this sequence is a human donor in a cohort sampled during active COVID-19.

DNA for the CDR3: TGCGCCAGCAGCCAGGTACAGGGTTCCTACAATGAGCAGTTCTTC. This translates into CASSQVQGSYNEQFF. The V gene is TRBV4-3, the J gene TRBJ2-1; D perhaps matches TRBD1 (6 bases). CDR3 length equals 15 residues. The V gene's germline CDR1 is LGHNA and CDR2 YSLEER. The V end lost 3 bases, the J end lost 1 base, and 10 bases lay between the germline ends.